This T cell receptor (beta chain) was sequenced for a study of T cell clones after liver transplantation. Background on the study: Until 12-24 months post-transplant, subjects got standard immunosuppression and no induction.

Sequencing was performed with immunoSEQ multiplex PCR; in TCRdb, only in-frame clones are kept and a portion is missing. The repertoire consists of 55,000 or so clones, with 71% occurring once and the leading ten covering approximately 15%. This material consisted of CD4+ T cells from blood, taken before liver transplant. This clonotype was sampled from a human donor who received a liver transplant.

The DNA of the CDR3 is TGTGCCAGCAGTGATCCTATAGGGACATCCTCCTACGAGCAGTACTTC. It is translated as CASSDPIGTSSYEQYF. The J gene is TRBJ2-7, the V gene TRBV25-1; perhaps TRBD1 as D (6 bases). The length of the CDR3 is 16 residues. Germline V CDR1 and CDR2: MGHDK, SYGVNS. V dropped 3 bases and J dropped 0 bases, with 15 bases sitting between them.